The source of this TCR beta chain is a study of beta chain features in type 1 diabetes. Across the whole study: On cell yields, gender and age, patients and healthy donors were similar. Whole-study results and caveats: In every one of the four CD4+ subsets, TCRB CDR3s were moderately but significantly shorter in Type 1 diabetes patients. These data did not resolve whether HLA type affects TCRB rearrangement.

Germline V gene sequence: CDR1 KGHSH, CDR2 LQKENI. This CDR3 spans 16 amino acids. V lost 3 bases and J 5 bases, leaving 14 bases between the germline ends. Every donor provided one heparinised blood draw, which averaged approximately 120 mL. Each sorted fraction was over 95% pure. Sequencing targeted expressed TCRB transcripts, as all isolated RNA had been reverse transcribed. TCRdb's copy holds only in-frame clones and misses some; the assay was immunoSEQ multiplex PCR. The sample consists of 200,000 to 300,000 clones, around 9.9% of them appearing once. Remarks on this clone: Its antigen remains unknown.

This rearrangement joins TRBV18 to TRBJ1-6; D is possibly TRBD1 (5 bases). Sequencing was performed on naive CD4+ T cells from blood. This clonotype was sampled from a man aged 25 to 40 with type 1 diabetes. CDR3 in amino acids: CASSPTSGVDNSPLHF. The CDR3 coding sequence is TGTGCCAGCTCACCCACCTCGGGGGTGGATAATTCACCCCTCCACTTT.